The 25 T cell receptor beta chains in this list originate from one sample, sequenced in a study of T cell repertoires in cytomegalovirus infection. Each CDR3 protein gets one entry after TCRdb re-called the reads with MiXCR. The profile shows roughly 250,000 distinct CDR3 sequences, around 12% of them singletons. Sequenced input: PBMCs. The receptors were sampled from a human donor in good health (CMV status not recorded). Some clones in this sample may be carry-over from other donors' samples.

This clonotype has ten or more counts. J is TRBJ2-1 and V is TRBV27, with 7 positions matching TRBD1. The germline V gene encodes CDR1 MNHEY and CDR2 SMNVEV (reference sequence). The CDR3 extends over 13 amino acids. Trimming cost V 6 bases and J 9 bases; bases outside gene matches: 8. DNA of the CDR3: TGTGCCAGCAGAACAGGGACAGCTGGTGAGCAGTTCTTC. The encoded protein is CASRTGTAGEQFF.

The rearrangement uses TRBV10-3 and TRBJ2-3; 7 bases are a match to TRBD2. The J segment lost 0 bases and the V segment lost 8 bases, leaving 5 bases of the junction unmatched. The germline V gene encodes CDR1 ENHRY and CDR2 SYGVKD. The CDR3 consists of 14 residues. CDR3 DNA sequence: TGTGCCATCCTGGGGGGGGGAAGCACAGATACGCAGTATTTT. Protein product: CAILGGGSTDTQYF.

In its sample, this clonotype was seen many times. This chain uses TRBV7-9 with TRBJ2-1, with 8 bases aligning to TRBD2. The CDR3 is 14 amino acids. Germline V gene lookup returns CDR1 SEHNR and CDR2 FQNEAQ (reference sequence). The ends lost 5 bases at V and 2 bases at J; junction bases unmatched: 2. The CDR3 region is CASSAREAYNEQFF. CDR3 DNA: TGTGCCAGCAGCGCGCGGGAGGCCTACAATGAGCAGTTCTTC.

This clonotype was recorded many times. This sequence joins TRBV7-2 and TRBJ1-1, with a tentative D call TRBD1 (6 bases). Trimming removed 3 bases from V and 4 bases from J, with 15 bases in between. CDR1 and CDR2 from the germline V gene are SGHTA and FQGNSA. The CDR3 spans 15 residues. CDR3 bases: TGTGCCAGCAGCTTGGCCCCAAACAGGGTCACTGAAGCTTTCTTT. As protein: CASSLAPNRVTEAFF.

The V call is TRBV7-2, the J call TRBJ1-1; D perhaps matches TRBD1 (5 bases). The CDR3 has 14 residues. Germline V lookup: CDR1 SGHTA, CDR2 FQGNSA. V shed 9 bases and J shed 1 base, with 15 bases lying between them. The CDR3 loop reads CASREGLSNTEAFF. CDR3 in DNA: TGTGCCAGTCGCGAGGGGTTGTCGAACACTGAAGCTTTCTTT.

As DNA, the CDR3 is TGCGCCAGCAGCCATGGGACTAGGGGCAATGAGCAGTTCTTC. Its translation is CASSHGTRGNEQFF. This chain links TRBV4-3 with TRBJ2-1; 8 positions match TRBD2. The junction had 4 bases not matched to a gene; V was cut back by 3 bases and J by 6 bases. This CDR3 is built from 14 residues. The germline V gene encodes CDR1 LGHNA and CDR2 YSLEER.

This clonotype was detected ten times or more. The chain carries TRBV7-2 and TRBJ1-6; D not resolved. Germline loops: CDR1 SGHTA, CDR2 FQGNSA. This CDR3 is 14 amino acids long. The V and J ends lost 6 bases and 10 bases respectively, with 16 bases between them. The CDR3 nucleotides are TGTGCCAGCAGTTCAGGAGTGTTGAACTCACCCCTCCACTTT. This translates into CASSSGVLNSPLHF.

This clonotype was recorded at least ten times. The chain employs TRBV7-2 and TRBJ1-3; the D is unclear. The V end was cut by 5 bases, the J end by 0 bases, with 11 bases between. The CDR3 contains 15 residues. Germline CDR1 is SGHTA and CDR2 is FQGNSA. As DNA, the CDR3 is TGTGCCAGCAGCACCCTCGGGATCTCTGGAAACACCATATATTTT. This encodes CASSTLGISGNTIYF.

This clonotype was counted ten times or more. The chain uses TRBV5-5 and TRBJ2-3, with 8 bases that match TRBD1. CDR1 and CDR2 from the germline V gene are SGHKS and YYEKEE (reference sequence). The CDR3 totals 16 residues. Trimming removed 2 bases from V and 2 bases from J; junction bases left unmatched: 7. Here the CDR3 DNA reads TGTGCCAGCAGCTTTCGAGGACAGGGATCCACAGATACGCAGTATTTT. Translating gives CASSFRGQGSTDTQYF.

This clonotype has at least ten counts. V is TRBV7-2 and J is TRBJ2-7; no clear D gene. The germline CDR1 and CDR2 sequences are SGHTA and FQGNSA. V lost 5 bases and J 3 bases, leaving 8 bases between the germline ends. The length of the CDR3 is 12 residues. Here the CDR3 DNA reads TGTGCCAGCAGCCCCAGAGGCTACGAGCAGTACTTC. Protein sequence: CASSPRGYEQYF.

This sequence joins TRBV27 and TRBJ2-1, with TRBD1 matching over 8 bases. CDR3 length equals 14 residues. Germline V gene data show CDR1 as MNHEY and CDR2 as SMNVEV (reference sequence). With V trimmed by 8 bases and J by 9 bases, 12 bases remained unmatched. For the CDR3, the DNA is TGTGCCAGCCGGGGGACAGGCTTTTTTGGTGAGCAGTTCTTC. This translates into CASRGTGFFGEQFF.

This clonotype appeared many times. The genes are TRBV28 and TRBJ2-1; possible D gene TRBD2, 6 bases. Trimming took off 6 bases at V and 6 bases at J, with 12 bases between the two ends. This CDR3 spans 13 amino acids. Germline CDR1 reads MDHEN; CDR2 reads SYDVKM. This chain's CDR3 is CASRRGGPNEQFF. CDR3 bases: TGTGCCAGCAGAAGGGGAGGCCCCAATGAGCAGTTCTTC. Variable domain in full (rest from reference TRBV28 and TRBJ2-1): DVKVTQSSRYLVKRTGEKVFLECVQDMDHENMFWYRQDPGLGLRLIYFSYDVKMKEKGDIPEGYSVSREKKERFSLILESASTNQTSMYLCASRRGGPNEQFFGPGTRLTVL.

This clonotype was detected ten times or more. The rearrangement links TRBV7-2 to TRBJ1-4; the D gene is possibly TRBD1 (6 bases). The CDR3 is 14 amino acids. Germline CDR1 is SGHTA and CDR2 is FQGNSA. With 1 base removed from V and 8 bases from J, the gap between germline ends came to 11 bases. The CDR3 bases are TGTGCCAGCAGCTTAGACAGGGAAGTAGAAAAACTGTTTTTT. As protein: CASSLDREVEKLFF.

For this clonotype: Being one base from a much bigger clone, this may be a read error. The DNA of the CDR3 is TGTGCCAGCATTTCCGGGACCCCTCACGAGCAGTTCTTC. Translating gives CASISGTPHEQFF. The chain combines TRBV12-3 or TRBV12-4 with TRBJ2-1; D is tentatively TRBD1 or TRBD2 (5 bases each). Between the trimmed V and J ends, which lost 7 bases and 10 bases, there was a span of 17 bases. There are 13 residues in the CDR3.

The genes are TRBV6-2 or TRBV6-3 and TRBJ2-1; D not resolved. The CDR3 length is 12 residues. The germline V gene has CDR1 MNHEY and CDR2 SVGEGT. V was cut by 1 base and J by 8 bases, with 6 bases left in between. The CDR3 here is CASSYFLYEQFF. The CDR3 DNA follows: TGTGCCAGCAGTTACTTCCTCTATGAGCAGTTCTTC.

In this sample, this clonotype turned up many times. The CDR3 DNA sequence: TGCGCCAGCAGCCAAGATCTTCGGGAAAAACTGTTTTTT. Translation: CASSQDLREKLFF. The chain carries TRBV4-3 and TRBJ1-4; unclear D gene. The CDR3 sequence is 13 residues long. Germline-derived CDR1 and CDR2 are LGHNA and YSLEER. V was clipped by 0 bases and J by 8 bases, with 7 bases between them.

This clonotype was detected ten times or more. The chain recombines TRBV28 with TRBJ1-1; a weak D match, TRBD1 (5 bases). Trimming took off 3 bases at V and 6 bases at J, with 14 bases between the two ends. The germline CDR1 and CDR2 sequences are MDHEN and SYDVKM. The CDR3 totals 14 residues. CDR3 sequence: CASSFQGRSAEAFF. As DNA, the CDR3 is TGTGCCAGCAGTTTTCAGGGCCGTTCAGCTGAAGCTTTCTTT.

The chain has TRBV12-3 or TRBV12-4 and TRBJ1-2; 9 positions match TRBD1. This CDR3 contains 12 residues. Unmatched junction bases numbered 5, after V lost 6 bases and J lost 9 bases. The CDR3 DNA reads TGTGCCAGCAGCCCACAGGGGGCTAGCTACACCTTC. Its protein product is CASSPQGASYTF.

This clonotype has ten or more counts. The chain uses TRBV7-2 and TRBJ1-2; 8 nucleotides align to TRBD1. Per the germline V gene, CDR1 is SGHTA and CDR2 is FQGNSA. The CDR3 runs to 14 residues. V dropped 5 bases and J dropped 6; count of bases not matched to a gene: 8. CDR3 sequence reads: CASSTRTGNHGYTF. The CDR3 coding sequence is TGTGCCAGCAGCACCCGGACAGGGAACCATGGCTACACCTTC.

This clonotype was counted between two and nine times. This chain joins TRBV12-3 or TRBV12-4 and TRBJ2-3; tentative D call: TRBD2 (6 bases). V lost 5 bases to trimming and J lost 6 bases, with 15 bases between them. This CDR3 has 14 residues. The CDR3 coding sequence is TGTGCCAGCAGTCCCGTGGGGGGAGTGGATACGCAGTATTTT. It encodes CASSPVGGVDTQYF.

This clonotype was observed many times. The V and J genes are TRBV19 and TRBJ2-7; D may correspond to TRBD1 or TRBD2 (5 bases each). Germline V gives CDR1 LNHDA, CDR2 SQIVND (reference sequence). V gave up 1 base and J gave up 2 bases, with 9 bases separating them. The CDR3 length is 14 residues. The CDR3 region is CASSIGRDAYEQYF. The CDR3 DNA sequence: TGTGCCAGTAGTATAGGCAGGGACGCCTACGAGCAGTACTTC.

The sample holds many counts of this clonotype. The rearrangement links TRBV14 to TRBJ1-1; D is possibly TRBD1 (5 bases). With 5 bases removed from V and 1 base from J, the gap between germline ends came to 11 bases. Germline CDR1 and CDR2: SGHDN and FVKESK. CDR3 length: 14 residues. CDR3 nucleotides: TGTGCCAGCAGCTCTTTGACAGCGAACACTGAAGCTTTCTTT. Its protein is CASSSLTANTEAFF.

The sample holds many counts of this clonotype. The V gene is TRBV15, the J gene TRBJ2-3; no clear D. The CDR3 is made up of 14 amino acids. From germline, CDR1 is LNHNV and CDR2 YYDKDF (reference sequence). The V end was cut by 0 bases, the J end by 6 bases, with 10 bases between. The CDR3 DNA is TGTGCCACCAGCAGAGATCGAACGGCGGATACGCAGTATTTT. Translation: CATSRDRTADTQYF.

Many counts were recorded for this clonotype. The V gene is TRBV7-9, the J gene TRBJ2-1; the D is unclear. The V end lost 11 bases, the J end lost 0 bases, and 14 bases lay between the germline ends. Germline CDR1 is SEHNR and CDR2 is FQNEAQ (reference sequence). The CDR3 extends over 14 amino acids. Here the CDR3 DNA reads TGTGCCGGAATATCCGGCGACTCCTACAATGAGCAGTTCTTC. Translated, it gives CAGISGDSYNEQFF.

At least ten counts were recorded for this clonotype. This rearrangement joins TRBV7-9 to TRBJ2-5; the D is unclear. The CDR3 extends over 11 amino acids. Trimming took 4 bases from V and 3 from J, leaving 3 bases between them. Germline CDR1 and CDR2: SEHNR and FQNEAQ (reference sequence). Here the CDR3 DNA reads TGTGCCAGCAGCTCCGAAGAGACCCAGTACTTC. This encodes CASSSEETQYF. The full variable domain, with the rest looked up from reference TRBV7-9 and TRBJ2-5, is DTGVSQNPRHKITKRGQNVTFRCDPISEHNRLYWYRQTLGQGPEFLTYFQNEAQLEKSRLLSDRFSAERPKGSFSTLEIQRTEQGDSAMYLCASSSEETQYFGPGTRLLVL.